This T cell receptor (beta chain) was captured in a study of regulatory T cells in long-lasting Graves disease. Study information: Graves' patients (newly diagnosed) had been on antithyroid drugs under 3 months. Study results and limitations: New patients shared roughly 1,000 public clonotypes, fewer than the 2,500 to 3,500 shared by persistent patients.

The CDR3 loop spans 14 amino acids. V was clipped by 7 bases and J by 9 bases; unmatched bases: 8. In germline, CDR1 is SGHAT, CDR2 FQNNGV. Sequencing libraries for TCR beta were prepared with iRepertoire HTBI primers and Arm-PCR of CDR3 regions. TCRdb independently ran MiXCR on the multiplex PCR reads; one entry per CDR3 protein. The sample shows 450,000 to 600,000 distinct CDR3 sequences, 15% to 20% of them seen only once. Time point specified: newly diagnosed GD, antithyroid drugs for less than 3 months. Making the TCR library involved RNA that had been extracted from PBMCs. This clonotype has just one count. The target antigen is unknown. The same data also contributed to another study, on T cells in Graves' hyperthyroidism and ophthalmopathy. That paper notes: The patients, who ranged from 18 to 65 in age, presented with newly diagnosed hyperthyroidism lasting under 2 months.

The clonotype was recovered from a man aged 40-49 years with Graves disease. The sequencing here drew on peripheral blood mononuclear cells (PBMCs), taken at new diagnosis, from a patient treated with antithyroid drugs. The genes are TRBV11-2 and TRBJ2-1, with 11 bases identical to TRBD1. In DNA form, the CDR3 reads TGTGCCAGCACCTGGACAGGGGGCTTCCCTGAGCAGTTCTTC. Translating it yields CASTWTGGFPEQFF.